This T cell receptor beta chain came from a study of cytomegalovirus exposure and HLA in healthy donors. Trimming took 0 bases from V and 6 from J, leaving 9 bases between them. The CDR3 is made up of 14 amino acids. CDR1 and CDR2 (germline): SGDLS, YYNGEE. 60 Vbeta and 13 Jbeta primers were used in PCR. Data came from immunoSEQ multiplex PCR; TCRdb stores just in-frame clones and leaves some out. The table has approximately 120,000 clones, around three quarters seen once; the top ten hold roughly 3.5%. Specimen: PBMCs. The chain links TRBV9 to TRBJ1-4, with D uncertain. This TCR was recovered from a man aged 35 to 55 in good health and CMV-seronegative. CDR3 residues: CASSVAGWDEKLFF. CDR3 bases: TGTGCCAGCAGCGTAGCGGGGTGGGATGAAAAACTGTTTTTT.